One sample yielded the 21 T cell receptor beta chains listed below, sequenced in a study of shared clonotypes between healthy human individuals. Terminally differentiated effector memory CD45RA+ cells were left out of the naive CD8 fraction, which was CD45RO-negative and positively selected for CCR7. Measured with immunoSEQ multiplex PCR; TCRdb has only the in-frame clones, and not every one. This repertoire shows about 2.1 million clones, just under 95% found once; its top ten account for about 1.7%. Sample: naive CD8+ T cells from PBMCs. These receptors all stem from a man aged 18 to 35 in good health. Some clones in this sample may be carry-over from other donors' samples.

This chain links TRBV19 with TRBJ1-2; D call uncertain. The V end lost 3 bases, the J end lost 5 bases, and 19 bases lay between the germline ends. The CDR3 runs 16 residues. CDR1 and CDR2 (germline): LNHDA, SQIVND (reference sequence). The CDR3 bases are TGTGCCAGTAGTATCAGTGGGATTACGGTCCAATATGGCTACACCTTC. Encoded protein: CASSISGITVQYGYTF.

V gene TRBV11-2 combines with J gene TRBJ2-3; 9 bases agree with TRBD1. Germline lookup yields CDR1 SGHAT and CDR2 FQNNGV. CDR3 size: 15 residues. J lost 4 bases, V lost 5 bases, and 7 bases had no gene match. CDR3 sequence (DNA): TGTGCCAGCAGCCCCCGGGACAGGGACCCAGATACGCAGTATTTT. It yields the protein CASSPRDRDPDTQYF.

This clone was seen just once. This chain uses TRBV28 with TRBJ2-7; 7 bases map to TRBD1. The V gene's germline CDR1 is MDHEN and CDR2 SYDVKM. The CDR3 consists of 14 residues. With V trimmed by 5 bases and J by 3 bases, 7 bases remained unmatched. The CDR3 DNA reads TGTGCCAGCAGTCCCCTGCGGACAGGCTACGAGCAGTACTTC. Translation gives CASSPLRTGYEQYF.

This clone came up a few times. CDR3 sequence (DNA): TGTGCCAGCAGCGTAGGAAGACAGGTAGGAGGTTTGACTGAAGCTTTCTTT. It translates to CASSVGRQVGGLTEAFF. The V and J genes are TRBV9 and TRBJ1-1, with D tentatively TRBD1 (6 bases). The CDR3 extends over 17 amino acids. Per the germline V gene, CDR1 is SGDLS and CDR2 is YYNGEE. V dropped 0 bases and J dropped 5 bases, with 20 bases sitting between them.

Details on this clone: The same CDR3 is also encoded by other DNA sequences in this sample. This chain connects TRBV27 to TRBJ1-1; perhaps TRBD1 as D (6 bases). Germline V gene data show CDR1 as MNHEY and CDR2 as SMNVEV (reference sequence). Trimming left V 0 bases short and J 1 base short, with 9 bases between. CDR3 length: 15 residues. This CDR3 is CASSLSRTANTEAFF. CDR3 nucleotide sequence: TGTGCCAGCAGTTTATCGCGGACAGCGAACACTGAAGCTTTCTTT.

This chain uses TRBV7-8 with TRBJ2-2, with D perhaps matching TRBD1 (5 bases). V was shortened by 3 bases and J by 7 bases, with 18 bases between the two germline ends. Germline V lookup: CDR1 SGHVS, CDR2 FQNEAQ. CDR3 length equals 16 residues. The CDR3 region has the DNA TGTGCCAGCAGCTTGGGTGGGCTACCAAGGGGCGGGGAGCTGTTTTTT. It specifies CASSLGGLPRGGELFF.

The chain has TRBV7-9 and TRBJ1-5; 11 bases match TRBD1. The CDR3 extends over 16 amino acids. Germline-derived CDR1 and CDR2 are SEHNR and FQNEAQ (reference sequence). J gave up 2 bases and V 6 bases, and 6 bases lay outside the gene matches. The CDR3 protein is CASSWTGGDGNQPQHF. CDR3 coding DNA: TGTGCCAGCAGTTGGACAGGGGGCGACGGCAATCAGCCCCAGCATTTT.

Remarks on this clone: Other DNA sequences in the same sample also yield this CDR3. The V call is TRBV6-5, the J call TRBJ1-1; a possible D gene is TRBD1 (6 bases). Germline V lookup: CDR1 MNHEY, CDR2 SVGAGI. Trimming shortened V by 0 bases and J by 1 base, and 9 bases separated the two germline ends. The CDR3 length is 15 residues. The CDR3 reads CASSYSRGGNTEAFF. The CDR3 DNA sequence: TGTGCCAGCAGTTACTCGAGGGGGGGGAACACTGAAGCTTTCTTT.

The chain joins TRBV7-2 to TRBJ2-1; D call uncertain. The V gene lost 5 bases and the J gene lost 0 bases, with 11 bases spanning the gap. This CDR3 contains 15 residues. From germline, CDR1 is SGHTA and CDR2 FQGNSA. DNA for the CDR3: TGTGCCAGCAGCCTCCTAGTGAGCTCCTACAATGAGCAGTTCTTC. This encodes CASSLLVSSYNEQFF.

The V and J genes are TRBV9 and TRBJ1-4; a weak D match, TRBD1 (5 bases). Trimming cost V 3 bases and J 7 bases, with 13 bases left between them. Germline loops: CDR1 SGDLS, CDR2 YYNGEE. The CDR3 loop spans 14 amino acids. The CDR3 DNA sequence: TGTGCCAGCAGCGGTGGGGGATTTGGTGAAAAACTGTTTTTT. Its protein is CASSGGGFGEKLFF.

The chain is built from TRBV27 and TRBJ2-7; D uncertain. Trimming removed 2 bases at V and 1 base at J, with 21 bases between. Germline V gene data show CDR1 as MNHEY and CDR2 as SMNVEV (reference sequence). The CDR3 runs to 18 residues. The CDR3 here is CASSLGPPGREGSYEQYF. The DNA for the CDR3 is TGTGCCAGCAGTTTAGGCCCCCCCGGAAGAGAAGGATCCTACGAGCAGTACTTC.

The chain carries TRBV7-3 and TRBJ1-4, with D uncertain. Looked up from germline, CDR1 is SGHTA and CDR2 is FQGTGA. The CDR3 runs to 14 residues. Trimming pared 2 bases from V and 0 bases from J, leaving 4 bases between. The DNA of the CDR3 is TGTGCCAGCAGCTTACCGGCAACTAATGAAAAACTGTTTTTT. Protein product: CASSLPATNEKLFF.

The rearrangement links TRBV2 to TRBJ2-5, with 11 nucleotides matching TRBD2. The ends lost 5 bases at V and 4 bases at J; junction bases unmatched: 9. Germline loops: CDR1 SNHLY, CDR2 FYNNEI. This CDR3 comprises 16 residues. Here the CDR3 DNA reads TGTGCCAGCAGTACTCCGGGACTAGCGGAAGGAGAGACCCAGTACTTC. Translated, it gives CASSTPGLAEGETQYF.

This rearrangement joins TRBV19 to TRBJ2-7; weak D call: TRBD2 (6 bases). V was pared by 7 bases and J by 0 bases, with 16 bases between. The CDR3 is made up of 15 amino acids. Germline assignment: CDR1 LNHDA and CDR2 SQIVND (reference sequence). CDR3 in DNA: TGTGCCAGTACCCTAGGGACTGCGAGCTCCTACGAGCAGTACTTC. As protein: CASTLGTASSYEQYF.

This chain uses TRBV5-5 with TRBJ1-1, with no clear D. The germline V gene encodes CDR1 SGHKS and CDR2 YYEKEE (reference sequence). V lost 0 bases, J lost 1 base, and 10 bases lay in between. The length of the CDR3 is 15 residues. CDR3 nucleotides: TGTGCCAGCAGCTTGGTTCCGGGCGGGAACACTGAAGCTTTCTTT. Amino acids: CASSLVPGGNTEAFF.

V usage is TRBV27 and J usage is TRBJ2-7; 7 bases map to TRBD2. V lost 2 bases to trimming and J lost 0 bases; unmatched junction nucleotides: 7. The CDR3 sequence is 16 residues long. Per the germline V gene, CDR1 is MNHEY and CDR2 is SMNVEV (reference sequence). CDR3 coding DNA: TGTGCCAGCAGTTTAGTACTAGCGTCTTTCTCCTACGAGCAGTACTTC. Its translation: CASSLVLASFSYEQYF.

The chain joins TRBV11-2 to TRBJ2-7; no clear D gene. CDR3 length: 13 amino acids. From germline, CDR1 is SGHAT and CDR2 FQNNGV. Trimming pared 0 bases from V and 5 bases from J, leaving 8 bases between. Written as DNA, the CDR3 is TGTGCCAGCAGCTTAGAGGTAACCCACGAGCAGTACTTC. This encodes CASSLEVTHEQYF.

The CDR3 nucleotides are TGTGCCAGCAGTCCCCGAGAGAGGGTCTACGAGCAGTACTTC. As protein: CASSPRERVYEQYF. The rearrangement links TRBV27 to TRBJ2-7; D possibly corresponds to TRBD2 (5 bases). CDR1 and CDR2 (germline): MNHEY, SMNVEV (reference sequence). Trimming shortened V by 5 bases and J by 3 bases, and 14 bases separated the two germline ends. The CDR3 runs to 14 residues.

This clone was counted a few times. The rearrangement joins TRBV5-1 to TRBJ2-5; 8 nucleotides line up with TRBD2. With 0 bases clipped from V and 4 bases from J, the junction kept 8 bases outside the gene matches. The CDR3 has 16 amino acids. Germline V gene sequence: CDR1 SGHRS, CDR2 YFSETQ. CDR3 protein: CASSLGTSSYLETQYF. Here the CDR3 DNA reads TGCGCCAGCAGCTTGGGGACTAGCTCATACTTAGAGACCCAGTACTTC.

This chain links TRBV4-1 with TRBJ2-2; 14 nucleotides line up with TRBD2. Germline V gene data show CDR1 as MGHRA and CDR2 as YSYEKL. The CDR3 covers 19 residues. Unmatched junction bases numbered 7, after V lost 0 bases and J lost 4 bases. The CDR3: CASSQEGLAGVLGTGELFF. The CDR3 DNA reads as TGCGCCAGCAGCCAAGAGGGACTAGCGGGAGTTCTTGGCACCGGGGAGCTGTTTTTT.

The chain is built from TRBV9 and TRBJ2-7; TRBD2 agrees at 8 bases. This CDR3 contains 14 residues. CDR1 is SGDLS, CDR2 YYNGEE, per germline. The V and J ends lost 2 bases and 5 bases, in that order; junction bases with no gene match: 6. The CDR3 nucleotides read TGTGCCAGCAGCGTTTCGGGACTAGTTGACGAGCAGTACTTC. Its protein is CASSVSGLVDEQYF.